This T cell receptor (beta chain) was observed in a study of radiotherapy plus CTLA-4 blockade in lung cancer. About this clone itself: The target antigen is unknown.

This table comes from immunoSEQ multiplex PCR, and its TCRdb copy is limited to in-frame clones, with some not included. The sample holds about 97,000 clones; roughly 79% are singletons and the top ten take about 3%. Study-level points and caveats: Clones derived from tumor TCRs expanded in blood after radiotherapy plus ipilimumab.

The V gene end was trimmed by 2 bases and the J gene end by 6 bases; junction bases not matched to a gene: 4. The CDR3 length is 16 residues. The V gene's germline CDR1 is WNHNN and CDR2 SYGVQD (reference sequence). People whose metastatic non-small-cell lung cancer was chemo-refractory got focal radiation along with CTLA-4 blockade by ipilimumab. The sequence was collected from a human donor with non-small cell lung cancer who had a partial response to radiotherapy plus ipilimumab. Some clones in this sample may be carry-over from other donors' samples. The sample in question was peripheral blood, obtained from a patient treated with radiotherapy plus ipilimumab. The chain links TRBV10-1 to TRBJ2-3, with 14 bases matching TRBD2. Here the CDR3 reads CASSEPGTSGSDTQYF. In nucleotides, the CDR3 is TGCGCCAGCAGTGAGCCCGGGACTAGCGGGAGTGATACGCAGTATTTT.